This TCR beta chain was sequenced in a study of response to subunit inactivated influenza vaccine. Overall study findings and caveats: That few new T cells are recruited by each seasonal influenza vaccination was the authors' suggestion.

This CDR3 has 15 amino acids. V was pared by 7 bases and J by 1 base, with 7 bases of the junction left unmatched. Germline V lookup: CDR1 SGHTA, CDR2 FQGNSA. TCRdb independently ran MiXCR on the RT-PCR reads; one entry per CDR3 protein. The sample records about half a million distinct CDR3 sequences, about 25% being singletons. For this clonotype: Its antigen is unidentified.

This specimen was CD4+ T cells sorted from PBMCs, taken about 5 days after vaccination. The sequence was obtained from a man aged 50-59 years who received an inactivated influenza vaccine. V usage is TRBV7-2 and J usage is TRBJ1-1; 9 bases agree with TRBD1. The CDR3 region has the DNA TGTGCCAGCATCATCGACAGGGGGAGGAACACTGAAGCTTTCTTT. It is translated as CASIIDRGRNTEAFF.